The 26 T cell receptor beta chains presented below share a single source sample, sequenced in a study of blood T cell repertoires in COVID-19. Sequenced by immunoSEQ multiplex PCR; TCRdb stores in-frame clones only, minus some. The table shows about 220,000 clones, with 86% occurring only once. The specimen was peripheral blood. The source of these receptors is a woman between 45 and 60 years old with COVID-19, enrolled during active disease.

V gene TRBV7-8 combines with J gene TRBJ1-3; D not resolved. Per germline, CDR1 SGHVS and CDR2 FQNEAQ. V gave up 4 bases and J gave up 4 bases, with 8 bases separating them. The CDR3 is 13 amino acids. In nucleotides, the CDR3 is TGTGCCAGCAGCTCCCACATGGGAAACACCATATATTTT. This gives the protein CASSSHMGNTIYF.

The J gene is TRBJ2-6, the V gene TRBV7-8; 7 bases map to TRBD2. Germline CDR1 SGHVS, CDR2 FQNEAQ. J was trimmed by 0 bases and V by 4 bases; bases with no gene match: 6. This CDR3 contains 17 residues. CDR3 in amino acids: CASSSLAAVSGANVLTF. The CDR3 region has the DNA TGTGCCAGCAGCTCCCTAGCGGCGGTCTCTGGGGCCAACGTCCTGACTTTC.

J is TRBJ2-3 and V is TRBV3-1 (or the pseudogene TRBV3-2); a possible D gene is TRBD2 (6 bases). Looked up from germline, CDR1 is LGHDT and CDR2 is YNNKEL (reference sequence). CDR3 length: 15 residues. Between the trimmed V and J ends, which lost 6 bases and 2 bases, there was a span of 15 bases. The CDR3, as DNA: TGTGCCAGCAGTCTCAACTGGGAGGTCACAGATACGCAGTATTTT. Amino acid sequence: CASSLNWEVTDTQYF.

The DNA of the CDR3 is TGTGCCAGCTTCCCGGGAGGGCAGAGCACTGAAGCTTTCTTT. As protein: CASFPGGQSTEAFF. V usage is TRBV6-6 and J usage is TRBJ1-1; the D is unclear. This CDR3 comprises 14 residues. Trimming left V 8 bases short and J 4 bases short, with 17 bases between. Germline V gives CDR1 MNHNY, CDR2 SVGAGI (reference sequence).

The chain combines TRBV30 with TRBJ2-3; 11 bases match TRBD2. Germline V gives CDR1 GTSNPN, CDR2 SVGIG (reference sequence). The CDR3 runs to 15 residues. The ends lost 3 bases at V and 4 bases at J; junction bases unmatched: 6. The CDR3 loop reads CAWRTLAGGPDTQYF. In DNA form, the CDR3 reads TGTGCCTGGAGGACGCTAGCGGGGGGACCAGATACGCAGTATTTT.

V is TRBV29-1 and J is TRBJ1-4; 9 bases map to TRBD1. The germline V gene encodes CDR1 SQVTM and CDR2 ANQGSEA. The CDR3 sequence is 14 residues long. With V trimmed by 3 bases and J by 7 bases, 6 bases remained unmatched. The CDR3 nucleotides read TGCAGCGTTGAGCTACAGGGGGCAACTGAAAAACTGTTTTTT. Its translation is CSVELQGATEKLFF.

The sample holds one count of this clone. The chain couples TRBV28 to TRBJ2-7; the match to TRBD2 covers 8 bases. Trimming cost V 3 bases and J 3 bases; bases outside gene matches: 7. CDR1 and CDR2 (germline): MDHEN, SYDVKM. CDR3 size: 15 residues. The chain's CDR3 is CASSLVAAGGYEQYV. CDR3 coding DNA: TGTGCCAGCAGTTTGGTTGCGGCGGGGGGCTACGAGCAGTACGTC.

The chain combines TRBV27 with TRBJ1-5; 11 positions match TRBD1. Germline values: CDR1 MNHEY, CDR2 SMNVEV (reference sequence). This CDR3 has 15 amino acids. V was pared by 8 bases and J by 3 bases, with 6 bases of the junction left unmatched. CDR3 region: CASRTGGRDNQPQHF. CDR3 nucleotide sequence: TGTGCCAGCCGGACAGGGGGCAGGGACAATCAGCCCCAGCATTTT.

The CDR3 DNA sequence: TGTGCCAGCAGTGGTCTTTATGGAGCTGAGCCCCAGCATTTT. Protein sequence: CASSGLYGAEPQHF. The rearrangement joins TRBV28 to TRBJ1-5, with D uncertain. The CDR3 loop spans 14 amino acids. Germline-derived CDR1 and CDR2 are MDHEN and SYDVKM. The V and J ends lost 5 bases and 8 bases respectively, with 16 bases between them.

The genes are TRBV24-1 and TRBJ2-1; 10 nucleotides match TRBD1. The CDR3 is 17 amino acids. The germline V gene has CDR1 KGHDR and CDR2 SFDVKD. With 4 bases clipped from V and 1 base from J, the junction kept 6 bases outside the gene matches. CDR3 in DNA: TGTGCCACCAGTGACCCCTGGACAGGGGGATCCTACAATGAGCAGTTCTTC. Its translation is CATSDPWTGGSYNEQFF.

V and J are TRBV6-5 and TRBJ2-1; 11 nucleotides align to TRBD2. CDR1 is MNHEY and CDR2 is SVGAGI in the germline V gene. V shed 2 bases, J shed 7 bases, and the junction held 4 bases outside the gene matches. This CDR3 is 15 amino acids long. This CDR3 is CASSYLAGGGNEQFF. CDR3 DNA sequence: TGTGCCAGCAGTTACCTAGCGGGGGGAGGGAATGAGCAGTTCTTC.

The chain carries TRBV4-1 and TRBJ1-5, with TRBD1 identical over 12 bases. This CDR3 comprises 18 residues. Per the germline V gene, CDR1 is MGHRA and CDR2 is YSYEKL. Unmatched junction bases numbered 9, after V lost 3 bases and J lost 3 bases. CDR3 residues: CASSHEPGQGAANQPQHF. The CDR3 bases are TGCGCCAGCAGCCATGAACCGGGACAGGGGGCCGCCAATCAGCCCCAGCATTTT.

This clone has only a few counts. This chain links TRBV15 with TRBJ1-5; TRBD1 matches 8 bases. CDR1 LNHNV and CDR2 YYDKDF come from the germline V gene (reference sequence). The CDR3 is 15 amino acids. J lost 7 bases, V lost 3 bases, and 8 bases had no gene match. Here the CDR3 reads CATSRNTDRAQPQHF. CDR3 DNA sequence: TGTGCCACCAGCAGGAATACGGACAGGGCCCAGCCCCAGCATTTT.

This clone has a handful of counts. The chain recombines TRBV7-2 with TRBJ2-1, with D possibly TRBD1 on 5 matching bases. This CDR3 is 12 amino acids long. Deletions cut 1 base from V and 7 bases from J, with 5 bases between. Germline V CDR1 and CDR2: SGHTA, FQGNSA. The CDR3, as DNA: TGTGCCAGCAGCTTAGAGGGGAATGAGCAGTTCTTC. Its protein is CASSLEGNEQFF.

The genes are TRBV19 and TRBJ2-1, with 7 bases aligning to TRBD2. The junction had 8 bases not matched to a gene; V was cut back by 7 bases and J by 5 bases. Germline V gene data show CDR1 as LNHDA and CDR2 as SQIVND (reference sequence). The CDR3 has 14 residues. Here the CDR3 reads CASTRLAANNEQFF. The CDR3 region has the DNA TGTGCCAGTACCAGGCTAGCGGCAAACAATGAGCAGTTCTTC. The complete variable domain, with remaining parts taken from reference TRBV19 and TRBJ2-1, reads DGGITQSPKYLFRKEGQNVTLSCEQNLNHDAMYWYRQDPGQGLRLIYYSQIVNDFQKGDIAEGYSVSREKKESFPLTVTSAQKNPTAFYLCASTRLAANNEQFFGPGTRLTVL.

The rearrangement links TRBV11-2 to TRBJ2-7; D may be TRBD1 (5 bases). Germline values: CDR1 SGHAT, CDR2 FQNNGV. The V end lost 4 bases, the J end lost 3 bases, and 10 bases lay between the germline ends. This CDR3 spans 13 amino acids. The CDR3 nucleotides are TGTGCCAGCAGCTCCAGACAGAACTACGAGCAGTACTTC. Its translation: CASSSRQNYEQYF.

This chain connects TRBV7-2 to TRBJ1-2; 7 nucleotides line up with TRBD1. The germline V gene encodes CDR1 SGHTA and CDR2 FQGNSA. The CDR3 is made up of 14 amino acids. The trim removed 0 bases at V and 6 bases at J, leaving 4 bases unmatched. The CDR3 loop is CASSLAARGDGYTF. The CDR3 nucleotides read TGTGCCAGCAGCTTAGCCGCCAGGGGGGATGGCTACACCTTC.

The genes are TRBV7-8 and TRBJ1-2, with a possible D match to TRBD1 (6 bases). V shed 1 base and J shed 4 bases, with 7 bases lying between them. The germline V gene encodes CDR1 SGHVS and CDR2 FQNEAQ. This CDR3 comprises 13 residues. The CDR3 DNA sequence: TGTGCCAGCAGCTTAGGGACAGCCTATGGCTACACCTTC. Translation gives CASSLGTAYGYTF. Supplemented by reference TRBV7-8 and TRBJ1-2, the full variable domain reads GAGVSQSPRYKVAKRGQDVALRCDPISGHVSLFWYQQALGQGPEFLTYFQNEAQLDKSGLPSDRFFAERPEGSVSTLKIQRTQQEDSAVYLCASSLGTAYGYTFGSGTRLTVV.

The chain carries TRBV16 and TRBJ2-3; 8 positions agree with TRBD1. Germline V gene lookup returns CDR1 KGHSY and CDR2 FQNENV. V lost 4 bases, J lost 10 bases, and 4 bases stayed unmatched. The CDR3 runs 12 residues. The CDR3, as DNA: TGTGCCAGCAGCCCTGACAGGGGTCCGCAGTATTTT. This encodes CASSPDRGPQYF.

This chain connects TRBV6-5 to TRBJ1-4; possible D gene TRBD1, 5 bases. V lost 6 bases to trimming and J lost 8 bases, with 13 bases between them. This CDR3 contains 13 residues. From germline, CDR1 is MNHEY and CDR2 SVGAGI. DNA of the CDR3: TGTGCCAGCAGAAAAGGGGCAAGGGAAAAACTGTTTTTT. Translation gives CASRKGAREKLFF.

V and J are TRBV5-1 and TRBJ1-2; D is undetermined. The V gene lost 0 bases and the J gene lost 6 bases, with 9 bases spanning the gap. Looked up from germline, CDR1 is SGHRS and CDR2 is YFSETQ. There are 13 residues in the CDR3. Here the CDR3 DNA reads TGCGCCAGCAGCTTGGGGACGGGAGATGGCTACACCTTC. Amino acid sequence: CASSLGTGDGYTF.

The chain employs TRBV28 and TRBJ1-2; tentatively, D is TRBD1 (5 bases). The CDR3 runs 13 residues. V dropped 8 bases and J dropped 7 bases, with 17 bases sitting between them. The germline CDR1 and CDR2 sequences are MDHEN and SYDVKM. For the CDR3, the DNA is TGTGCCAGCCGGCAGGCGGGGCGGGGTGGCTACACCTTC. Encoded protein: CASRQAGRGGYTF.

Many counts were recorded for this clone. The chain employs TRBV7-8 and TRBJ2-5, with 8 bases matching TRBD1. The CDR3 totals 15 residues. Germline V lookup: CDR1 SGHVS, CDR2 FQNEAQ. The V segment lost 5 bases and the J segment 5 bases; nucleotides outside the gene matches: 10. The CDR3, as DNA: TGTGCCAGCAGCCCCCAACGGACAGGGATGGAGACCCAGTACTTC. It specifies CASSPQRTGMETQYF. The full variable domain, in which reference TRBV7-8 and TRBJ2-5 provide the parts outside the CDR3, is GAGVSQSPRYKVAKRGQDVALRCDPISGHVSLFWYQQALGQGPEFLTYFQNEAQLDKSGLPSDRFFAERPEGSVSTLKIQRTQQEDSAVYLCASSPQRTGMETQYFGPGTRLLVL.

As DNA, the CDR3 is TGCGCCAGCAGCCAAGAACTAGCGGCGCCCGAGCAGTACTTC. It is translated as CASSQELAAPEQYF. The V call is TRBV4-1, the J call TRBJ2-7; TRBD2 matches 8 bases. Germline V gene lookup returns CDR1 MGHRA and CDR2 YSYEKL. J gave up 6 bases and V 0 bases, and 4 bases lay outside the gene matches. The CDR3 spans 14 residues.

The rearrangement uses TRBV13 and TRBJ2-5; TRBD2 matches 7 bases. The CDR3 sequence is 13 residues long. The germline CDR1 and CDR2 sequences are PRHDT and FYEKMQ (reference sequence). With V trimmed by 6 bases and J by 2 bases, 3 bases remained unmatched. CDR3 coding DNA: TGTGCCAGCAGTCCCGGGGGGCAAGAGACCCAGTACTTC. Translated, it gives CASSPGGQETQYF.

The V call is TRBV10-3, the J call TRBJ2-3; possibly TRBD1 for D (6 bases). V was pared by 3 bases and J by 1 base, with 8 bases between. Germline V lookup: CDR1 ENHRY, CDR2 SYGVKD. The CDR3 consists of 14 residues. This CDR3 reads CAISDRQGTDTQYF. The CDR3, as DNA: TGTGCCATCAGTGATAGACAGGGCACAGATACGCAGTATTTT.